A selection of T cell receptor beta chains follows, all from one sample in a study of long-term antiretroviral therapy in people with HIV. The method was immunoSEQ multiplex PCR; TCRdb's version includes in-frame clones alone and lacks a portion of them. The sample holds some 27,000 clones; 79% are singletons and the top ten take over 8.5%. This specimen was unsorted PBMCs, taken 2.1 years after starting antiretroviral therapy. The receptors shown here come from a young man with HIV. The CDR3 runs from the conserved cysteine through the conserved F or W. A D gene is named only where the DNA matches it firmly. Clone sizes are given selectively: once, few, many, or a class where the clone is expanded.

D gene	J gene	V gene	clone size	CDR3 protein	CDR3 DNA
.	TRBJ1-1	TRBV13	once	CASSFRDNTEAFF	TGTGCCAGCAGCTTCCGGGATAACACTGAAGCTTTCTTT
.	TRBJ1-1	TRBV7-9	once	CASSLGVSMNTEAFF	TGTGCCAGCAGCTTAGGGGTCAGCATGAACACTGAAGCTTTCTTT
TRBD1	TRBJ1-1	TRBV5-1	.	CASREQGGNTEAFF	TGCGCCAGCAGAGAGCAGGGGGGAAACACTGAAGCTTTCTTT
TRBD2	TRBJ2-7	TRBV27	few	CASSLSGGRRDEQYF	TGTGCCAGCAGTTTATCGGGCGGGAGACGGGACGAGCAGTACTTC
.	TRBJ2-7	TRBV19	.	CASSKGGLAAYEQYF	TGTGCCAGTAGTAAGGGGGGGCTAGCGGCCTACGAGCAGTACTTC
TRBD2	TRBJ2-7	TRBV28	.	CASSPRGGALYEQYF	TGTGCCAGCAGTCCTCGGGGGGGGGCTCTCTACGAGCAGTACTTC
.	TRBJ2-7	TRBV7-2	.	CASQHLDEQYF	TGTGCCAGCCAGCATCTCGACGAGCAGTACTTC
TRBD2	TRBJ2-7	TRBV6-4	few	CASSYLAGGSYEQYF	TGTGCCAGCAGTTATCTAGCGGGGGGCTCCTACGAGCAGTACTTC
.	TRBJ2-2	TRBV27	few	CASSLRPQKNTGELFF	TGTGCCAGCAGTTTACGGCCCCAGAAGAACACCGGGGAGCTGTTTTTT
.	TRBJ1-1	TRBV5-6	few	CASSTQGFSNTEAFF	TGTGCCAGCAGCACGCAGGGGTTTTCGAACACTGAAGCTTTCTTT
.	TRBJ2-1	TRBV6-5	.	CASSPDFFVNNEQFF	TGTGCCAGCAGTCCCGACTTCTTTGTGAACAATGAGCAGTTCTTC
TRBD1	TRBJ2-7	TRBV5-8	.	CASSPGRDRSYEQYF	TGTGCCAGCAGCCCGGGGCGGGACAGGTCCTACGAGCAGTACTTC
.	TRBJ1-2	TRBV7-9	few	CASSQTRTEGYGYTF	TGTGCCAGCAGCCAAACCCGGACAGAAGGCTATGGCTACACCTTC
TRBD1	TRBJ1-5	TRBV5-1	few	CASSFPGQLGKYSNQPQHF	TGCGCCAGCAGCTTCCCGGGACAGCTAGGAAAATATAGCAATCAGCCCCAGCATTTT
.	TRBJ2-1	TRBV7-9	.	CASSPPGNEQFF	TGTGCCAGCAGCCCACCGGGGAATGAGCAGTTCTTC
.	TRBJ2-1	TRBV6-5	.	CASSYDFRVNEQFF	TGTGCCAGCAGTTACGATTTCAGGGTAAATGAGCAGTTCTTC
.	TRBJ1-4	TRBV18	.	CASSPWGNEKLFF	TGTGCCAGCTCACCTTGGGGAAATGAAAAACTGTTTTTT
TRBD1	TRBJ2-7	TRBV11-1	.	CASSHRGQPRGEQYF	TGTGCCAGCAGCCACCGGGGACAGCCAAGGGGAGAGCAGTACTTC
TRBD1	TRBJ1-4	TRBV15	.	CATSGTGTGGEKLFF	TGTGCCACCAGCGGAACCGGGACAGGGGGAGAAAAACTGTTTTTT
TRBD1	TRBJ2-6	TRBV5-4	.	CASSSPGQGAGANVLTF	TGTGCCAGCAGCTCCCCGGGACAGGGGGCCGGGGCCAACGTCCTGACTTTC
TRBD1	TRBJ1-6	TRBV9	.	CASSGQGNSPLHF	TGTGCCAGCTCCGGACAGGGGAATTCACCCCTCCACTTT
.	TRBJ1-1	TRBV9	.	CASSPIGELPEAFF	TGTGCCAGCAGCCCGATTGGGGAGCTACCTGAAGCTTTCTTT